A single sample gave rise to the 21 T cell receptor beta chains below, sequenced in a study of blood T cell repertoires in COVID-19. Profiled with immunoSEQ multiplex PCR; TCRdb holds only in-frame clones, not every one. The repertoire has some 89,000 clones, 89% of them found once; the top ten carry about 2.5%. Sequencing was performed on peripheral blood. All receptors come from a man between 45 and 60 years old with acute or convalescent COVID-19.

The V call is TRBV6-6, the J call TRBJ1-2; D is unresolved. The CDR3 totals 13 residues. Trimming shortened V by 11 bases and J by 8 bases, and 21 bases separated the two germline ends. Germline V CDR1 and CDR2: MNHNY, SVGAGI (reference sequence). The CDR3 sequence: CASTLTGGRGYTF. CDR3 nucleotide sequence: TGTGCCTCAACCCTAACGGGAGGGCGAGGCTACACCTTC.

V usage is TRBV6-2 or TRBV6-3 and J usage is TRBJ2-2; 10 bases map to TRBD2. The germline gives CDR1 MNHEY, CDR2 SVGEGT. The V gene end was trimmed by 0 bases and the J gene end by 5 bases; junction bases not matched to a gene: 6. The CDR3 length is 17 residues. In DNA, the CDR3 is TGTGCCAGCAGTTACTCGAACCTAGCGGGGGTGACCGGGGAGCTGTTTTTT. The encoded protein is CASSYSNLAGVTGELFF.

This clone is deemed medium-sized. The CDR3 is CATSLNGGYTF. CDR3 DNA: TGTGCCACCTCGTTGAACGGTGGCTACACCTTC. This chain connects TRBV28 to TRBJ1-2; D gene ambiguous. V was trimmed by 10 bases and J by 7 bases, leaving 13 bases between them. CDR1 is MDHEN, CDR2 SYDVKM, per germline. This CDR3 has 11 amino acids.

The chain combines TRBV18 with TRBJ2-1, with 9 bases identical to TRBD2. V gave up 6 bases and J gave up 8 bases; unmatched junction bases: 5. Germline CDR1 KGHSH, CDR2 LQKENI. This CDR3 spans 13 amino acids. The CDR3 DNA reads TGTGCCAGCTCCCCGCGGGAGGGCGATGAGCAGTTCTTC. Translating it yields CASSPREGDEQFF.

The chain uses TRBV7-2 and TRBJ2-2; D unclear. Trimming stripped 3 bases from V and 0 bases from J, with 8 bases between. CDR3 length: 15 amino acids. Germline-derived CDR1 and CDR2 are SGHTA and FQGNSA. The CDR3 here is CASSFRVSNTGELFF. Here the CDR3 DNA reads TGTGCCAGCAGCTTCCGGGTGTCGAACACCGGGGAGCTGTTTTTT.

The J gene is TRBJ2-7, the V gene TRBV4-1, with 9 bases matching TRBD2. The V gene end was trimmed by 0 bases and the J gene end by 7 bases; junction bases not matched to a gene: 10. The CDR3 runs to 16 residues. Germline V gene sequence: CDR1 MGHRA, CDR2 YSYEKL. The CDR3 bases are TGCGCCAGCAGCCAAGACCCATACGGCGGGAGGGGTGAGCAGTACTTC. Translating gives CASSQDPYGGRGEQYF.

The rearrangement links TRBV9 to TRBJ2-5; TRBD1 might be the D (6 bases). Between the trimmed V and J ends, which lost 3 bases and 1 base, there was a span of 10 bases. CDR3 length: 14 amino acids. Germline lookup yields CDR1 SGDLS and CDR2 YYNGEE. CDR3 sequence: CASSEMDSQETQYF. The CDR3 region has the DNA TGTGCCAGCAGCGAGATGGACAGCCAAGAGACCCAGTACTTC.

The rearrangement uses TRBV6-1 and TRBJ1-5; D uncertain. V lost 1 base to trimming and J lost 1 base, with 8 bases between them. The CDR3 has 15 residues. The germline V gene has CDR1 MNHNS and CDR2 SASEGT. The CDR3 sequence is CASSEGAGSNQPQHF. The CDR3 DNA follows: TGTGCCAGCAGTGAAGGGGCGGGAAGCAATCAGCCCCAGCATTTT.

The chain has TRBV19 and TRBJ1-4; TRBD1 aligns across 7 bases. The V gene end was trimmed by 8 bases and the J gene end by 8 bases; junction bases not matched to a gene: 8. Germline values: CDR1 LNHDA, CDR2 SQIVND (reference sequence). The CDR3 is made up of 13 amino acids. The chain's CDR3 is CASLDRVGEKLFF. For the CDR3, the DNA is TGTGCCAGTCTCGACAGGGTGGGCGAAAAACTGTTTTTT.

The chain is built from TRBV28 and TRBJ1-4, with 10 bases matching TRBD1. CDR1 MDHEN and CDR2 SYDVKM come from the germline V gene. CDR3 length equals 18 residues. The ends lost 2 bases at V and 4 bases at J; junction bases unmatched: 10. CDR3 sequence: CASSLTYGTGAHNEKLFF. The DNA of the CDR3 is TGTGCCAGCAGTTTAACATACGGGACAGGGGCCCATAATGAAAAACTGTTTTTT.

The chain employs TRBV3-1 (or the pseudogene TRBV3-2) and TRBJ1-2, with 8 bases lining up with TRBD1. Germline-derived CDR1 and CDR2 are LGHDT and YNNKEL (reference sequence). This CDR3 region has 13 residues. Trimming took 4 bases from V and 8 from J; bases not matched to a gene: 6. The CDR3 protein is CASSLRTGSGYTF. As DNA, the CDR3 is TGTGCCAGCAGCCTACGGACAGGGTCCGGCTACACCTTC.

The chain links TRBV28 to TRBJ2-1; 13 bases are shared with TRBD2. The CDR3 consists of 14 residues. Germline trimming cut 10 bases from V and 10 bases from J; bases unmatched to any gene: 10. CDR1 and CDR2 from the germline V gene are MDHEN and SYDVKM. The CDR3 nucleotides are TGTGCCACCGTGGGACTAGCGGGAATAGGAGAGCAGTTCTTC. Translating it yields CATVGLAGIGEQFF.

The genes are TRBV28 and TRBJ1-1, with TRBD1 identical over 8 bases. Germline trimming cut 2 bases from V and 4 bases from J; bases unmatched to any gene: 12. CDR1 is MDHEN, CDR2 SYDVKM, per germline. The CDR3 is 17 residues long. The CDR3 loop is CASSLDPRGRRSTEAFF. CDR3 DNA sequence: TGTGCCAGCAGTTTAGACCCCAGGGGGCGACGTAGCACTGAAGCTTTCTTT.

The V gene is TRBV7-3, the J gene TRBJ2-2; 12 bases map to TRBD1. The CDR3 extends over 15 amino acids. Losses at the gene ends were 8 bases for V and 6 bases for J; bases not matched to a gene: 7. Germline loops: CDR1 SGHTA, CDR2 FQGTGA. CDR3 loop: CASSSGTGGAGELFF. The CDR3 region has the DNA TGTGCCAGCTCTTCAGGGACAGGGGGCGCCGGGGAGCTGTTTTTT.

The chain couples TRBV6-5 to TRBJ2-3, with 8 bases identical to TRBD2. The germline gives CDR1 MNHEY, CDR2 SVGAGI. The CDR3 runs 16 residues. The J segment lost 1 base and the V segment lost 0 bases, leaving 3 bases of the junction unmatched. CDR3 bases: TGTGCCAGCAGTTACTCGCGACTAGCGCGCACAGATACGCAGTATTTT. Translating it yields CASSYSRLARTDTQYF.

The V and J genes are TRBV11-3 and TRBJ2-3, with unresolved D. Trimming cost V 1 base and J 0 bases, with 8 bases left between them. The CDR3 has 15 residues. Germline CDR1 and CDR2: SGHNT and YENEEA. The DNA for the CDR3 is TGTGCCAGCAGCTTAGGGGCTGATAGCACAGATACGCAGTATTTT. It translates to CASSLGADSTDTQYF.

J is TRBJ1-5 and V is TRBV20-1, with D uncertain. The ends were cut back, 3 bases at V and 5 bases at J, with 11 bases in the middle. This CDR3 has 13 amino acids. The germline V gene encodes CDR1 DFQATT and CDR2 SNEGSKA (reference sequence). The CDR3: CSASGQLDQPQHF. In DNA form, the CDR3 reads TGCAGTGCTAGTGGGCAGCTAGATCAGCCCCAGCATTTT.

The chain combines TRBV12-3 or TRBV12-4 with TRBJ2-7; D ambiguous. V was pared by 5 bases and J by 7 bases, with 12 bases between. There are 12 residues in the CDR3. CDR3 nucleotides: TGTGCCAGCAGTAAAATACGGCGGGAGCAGTACTTC. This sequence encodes CASSKIRREQYF.

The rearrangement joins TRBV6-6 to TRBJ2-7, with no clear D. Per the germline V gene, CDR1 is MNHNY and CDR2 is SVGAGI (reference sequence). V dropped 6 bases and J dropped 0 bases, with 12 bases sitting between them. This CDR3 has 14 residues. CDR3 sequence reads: CASRRPESSYEQYF. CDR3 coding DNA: TGTGCCAGCAGACGCCCCGAGAGCTCCTACGAGCAGTACTTC.

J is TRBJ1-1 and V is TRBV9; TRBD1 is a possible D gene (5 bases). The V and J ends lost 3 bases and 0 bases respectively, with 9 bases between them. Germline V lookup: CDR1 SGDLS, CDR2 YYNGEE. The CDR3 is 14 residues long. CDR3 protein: CASSDGGMNTEAFF. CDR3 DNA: TGTGCCAGCAGCGACGGGGGGATGAACACTGAAGCTTTCTTT.

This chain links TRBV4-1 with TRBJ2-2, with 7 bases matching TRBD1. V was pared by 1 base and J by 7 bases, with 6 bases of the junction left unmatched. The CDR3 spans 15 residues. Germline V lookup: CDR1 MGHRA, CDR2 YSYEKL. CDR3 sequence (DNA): TGCGCCAGCAGCCAAGCTCAGGGGGTGAACGGGGAGCTGTTTTTT. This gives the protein CASSQAQGVNGELFF.